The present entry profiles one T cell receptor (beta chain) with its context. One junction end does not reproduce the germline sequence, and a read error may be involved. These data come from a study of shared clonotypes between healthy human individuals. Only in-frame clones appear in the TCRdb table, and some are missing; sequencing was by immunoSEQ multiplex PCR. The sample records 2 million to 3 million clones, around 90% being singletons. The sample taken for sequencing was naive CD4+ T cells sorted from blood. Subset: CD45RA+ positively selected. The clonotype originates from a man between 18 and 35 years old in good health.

This CDR3 reads CASSLLAGGDGDTQYF. CDR3 nucleotides: TGTGCTAGCAGCTTACTAGCGGGAGGCGATGGAGATACGCAGTATTTT. The chain has TRBV7-7 and TRBJ2-3, with TRBD2 matching over 12 bases. This CDR3 is 16 amino acids long. Germline V lookup: CDR1 SSHAT, CDR2 FNYEAQ (reference sequence).